This T cell receptor beta chain was recovered during a study of cytomegalovirus exposure and HLA in healthy donors. The PCR ran on 60 Vbeta and 13 Jbeta primers. Produced via immunoSEQ multiplex PCR; TCRdb's table is partial and in-frame only. This sample has 150,000 to 200,000 clones; approximately 80% occur once, and the top ten carry approximately 2.9%. CDR3 length equals 16 residues. Germline V lookup: CDR1 SEHNR, CDR2 FQNEAQ (reference sequence). V lost 5 bases to trimming and J lost 3 bases; unmatched junction nucleotides: 10. The receptor comes from a woman in her forties in good health and CMV-seropositive. Material: PBMCs. The chain employs TRBV7-9 and TRBJ2-5; 9 positions agree with TRBD2. The CDR3 nucleotides read TGTGCCAGCAGCCGTGCCGGGACTAGCTCTAAAGAGACCCAGTACTTC. Translating gives CASSRAGTSSKETQYF.